The rows below give T cell receptor beta chains drawn from one sample of a study of graft-versus-host responses after intestinal transplantation. Their specific antigens are unknown. TCRdb's table, derived via immunoSEQ multiplex PCR, lists solely in-frame clones and lacks some. Of around 45,000 clones listed, about nine tenths were seen once; the top ten hold more than 2%. Sequenced here: unstimulated CD4+ T cells sorted from spleen or lymph node cells, sampled before transplant. The receptor source for this set is a human donor who was the organ donor for an intestinal transplant. Each CDR3 is given with its conserved first and last residue. The order of the fields is CDR3 DNA, CDR3 protein, D gene, clone size, V gene, J gene. D genes are given only for firm matches. Not all rows give a size; the values are once, few, many and, for expanded clones, a class.

TGTGCCATCAGTGAACGGGGCAAGAACACTGAAGCTTTCTTT	CAISERGKNTEAFF	.	.	TRBV10-3	TRBJ1-1
TGTGCCAGTAGTCCTGTTAGGACAGGGGGATCCTACGAGCAGTACTTC	CASSPVRTGGSYEQYF	TRBD1	few	TRBV19	TRBJ2-7
TGTGCCAGCAGTTCCCCGGTGGGGGCTGGGACTGAAGCTTTCTTT	CASSSPVGAGTEAFF	.	.	TRBV28	TRBJ1-1
TGTGCCAGCAGCCGGTGGGGGAGCGGGGACCCTAGCACAGATACGCAGTATTTT	CASSRWGSGDPSTDTQYF	TRBD2	.	TRBV5-4	TRBJ2-3
TGTGCCACCAGCAGAGAGGGTGATGAGCAGTTCTTC	CATSREGDEQFF	.	.	TRBV15	TRBJ2-1
TGTGCCAGCAGCTTTTATCCGGGACTGAGCACAGATACGCAGTATTTT	CASSFYPGLSTDTQYF	.	.	TRBV11-1	TRBJ2-3
TGTGCCAGCTCACCCAGAACCGGGACTAGCGGGAGGTACGAGCAGTACTTC	CASSPRTGTSGRYEQYF	TRBD2	.	TRBV18	TRBJ2-7
TGTGCCAGCAGCCAAGGGGCGAACACCGGGGAGCTGTTTTTT	CASSQGANTGELFF	.	.	TRBV4-2	TRBJ2-2
TGTGCCAGCAGCTTAGTGGGGGGCGCCGGGGAGCTGTTTTTT	CASSLVGGAGELFF	.	.	TRBV11-2	TRBJ2-2
TGTGCCAGCAGTTTTATGGGTGGCCAGTACTTC	CASSFMGGQYF	.	.	TRBV28	TRBJ2-5
TGTGCCAGCAGCTTTGGTAATGAAAAACTGTTTTTT	CASSFGNEKLFF	.	few	TRBV7-8	TRBJ1-4
TGCAGCGTTGGGCAGGCCCCCTACGAGCAGTACTTC	CSVGQAPYEQYF	.	.	TRBV29-1	TRBJ2-7
TGCGCCAGCAGTGCGGACAGGGAAGGAAACACCATATATTTT	CASSADREGNTIYF	TRBD1	.	TRBV5-1	TRBJ1-3
TGTGCCAGCAGCTTAATAAGTGGGGACGCCCGCTACAATGAGCAGTTCTTC	CASSLISGDARYNEQFF	.	.	TRBV7-2	TRBJ2-1
TGTGCCAGCTCACCTCTCGCGGGAGGAGGGAGAAGCACCGGGGAGCTGTTTTTT	CASSPLAGGGRSTGELFF	TRBD2	.	TRBV18	TRBJ2-2
TGTGCCAGTAGTATCTACGGAACGGGAAACACCATATATTTT	CASSIYGTGNTIYF	.	once	TRBV19	TRBJ1-3
TGTGCCAGCAGCCTCCGACAGGGGGCGGCCTATGGCTACACCTTC	CASSLRQGAAYGYTF	TRBD1	.	TRBV7-9	TRBJ1-2
TGTGCCAGCAGCCAAGTGCGCGGGAGCACCTACAATGAGCAGTTCTTC	CASSQVRGSTYNEQFF	TRBD2	.	TRBV4-2	TRBJ2-1
TGTGCCAGCAGTTCCCCAAGCAGGGTCTGGGGCTACACCTTC	CASSSPSRVWGYTF	.	.	TRBV28	TRBJ1-2
TGTGCCAGCAGTGAATACGGGGACTACGAGCAGTACTTC	CASSEYGDYEQYF	.	.	TRBV25-1	TRBJ2-7
TGTGCCAGCAGGCCGGGGTCAACCCCCTACAATGAGCAGTTCTTC	CASRPGSTPYNEQFF	.	.	TRBV27	TRBJ2-1
TGTGCCAGCAGTTCGGACAGTTCGTCTGGAAACACCATATATTTT	CASSSDSSSGNTIYF	.	.	TRBV28	TRBJ1-3
TGTGCTCGGAGCGTACGCACAGATACGCAGTATTTT	CARSVRTDTQYF	.	.	TRBV2	TRBJ2-3
TGTGCCAGCAGTGGGGTCGGGACAGGAAGTGTTTGGGGCCTATATGGCTACACCTTC	CASSGVGTGSVWGLYGYTF	TRBD1	.	TRBV28	TRBJ1-2
TGTGCCAGAAGCTTGGCGTGGGGACAGGGGTACTACAATGAGCAGTTCTTC	CARSLAWGQGYYNEQFF	TRBD1	.	TRBV5-3	TRBJ2-1
TGTGCCAGCAGCCCGCAGATAGGACTCCCCTACAATGAGCAGTTCTTC	CASSPQIGLPYNEQFF	.	.	TRBV7-2	TRBJ2-1
TGTGCCAGTAGTATGGGGGCAGGGGGAGAGACCCAGTACTTC	CASSMGAGGETQYF	TRBD1	.	TRBV19	TRBJ2-5
TGTGCCAGCAGCTTAGAGTTACGGACTAGCGTTTACAATGAGCAGTTCTTC	CASSLELRTSVYNEQFF	TRBD2	.	TRBV7-2	TRBJ2-1
TGTGCCAGCAGCTTAGGGAGGGGGGGGCAAGAGACCCAGTACTTC	CASSLGRGGQETQYF	.	.	TRBV7-2	TRBJ2-5
TGTGCCAGCAGCCGGTCCGGACAGGGAGTTTGGGGCTACACCTTC	CASSRSGQGVWGYTF	TRBD1	once	TRBV7-2	TRBJ1-2
TGTGCCAGCAGCTTAGTGTCTTCTGAAGCTTTCTTT	CASSLVSSEAFF	.	.	TRBV11-2	TRBJ1-1
TGTGCCAGCAGCTGCGGGGGCGGGGGGGAGCAGTACTTC	CASSCGGGGEQYF	TRBD2	.	TRBV7-2	TRBJ2-7
TGTGCCAGCAGTAACCGACAGGGGTTGAACACTGAAGCTTTCTTT	CASSNRQGLNTEAFF	TRBD1	.	TRBV6-5	TRBJ1-1
TGTGCCAGCAGTCCCCCCTCAATACAGGGTTCGGGAAACACCATATATTTT	CASSPPSIQGSGNTIYF	.	.	TRBV28	TRBJ1-3
TGTGCCAGCAGTTTAGGAGAGACCCAGTACTTC	CASSLGETQYF	.	.	TRBV28	TRBJ2-5
TGTGCCAGCAGTAGGGGACATATCTCTGGAAACACCATATATTTT	CASSRGHISGNTIYF	.	.	TRBV6-5	TRBJ1-3
TGTGCCAGCAGCGCAAGCCAGGGCCAAGGGGCCCTCCACTTT	CASSASQGQGALHF	.	.	TRBV7-2	TRBJ1-6
TGCGCCAGCAGCCAAGCAGGGGGAGATACGCAGTATTTT	CASSQAGGDTQYF	TRBD1	.	TRBV4-1	TRBJ2-3
TGCGCCAGCACCACCTTGCGGGACGCAGATACGCAGTATTTT	CASTTLRDADTQYF	.	few	TRBV10-1	TRBJ2-3
TGTGCCAGCAGCCCACCTCTCACAGGGGCAAACACCATATATTTT	CASSPPLTGANTIYF	TRBD1	.	TRBV4-2	TRBJ1-3
TGCGCCAGCAGCTTGGATGGGACAGGCGGGGATACGCAGTATTTT	CASSLDGTGGDTQYF	TRBD1	.	TRBV5-1	TRBJ2-3
TGTGCCTGGAGTACAAACCGGGGTAACGAGCAGTACTTC	CAWSTNRGNEQYF	.	.	TRBV30	TRBJ2-7
TGCGCCACCAGGAACACCGGGGAGCTGTTTTTT	CATRNTGELFF	.	.	TRBV5-1	TRBJ2-2
TGCGCCAGCAGCCAAGAAAAGGGGAGGAATGAAAAACTGTTTTTT	CASSQEKGRNEKLFF	.	.	TRBV4-3	TRBJ1-4
TGTGCCAGCGACCCGGGACTAGCGGGGTACAATGAGCAGTTCTTC	CASDPGLAGYNEQFF	TRBD2	.	TRBV7-9	TRBJ2-1
TGTGCCACAACCCCTCTAGCGGCTAGCACAGATACGCAGTATTTT	CATTPLAASTDTQYF	TRBD2	.	TRBV10-3	TRBJ2-3
TGCGCCAGCAGTCTAACCAATGAGCAGTTCTTC	CASSLTNEQFF	.	.	TRBV23-1	TRBJ2-1
TGTGCCAGCAGCTTGGACAGGGGGCAAGAGACCCAGTACTTC	CASSLDRGQETQYF	TRBD1	.	TRBV7-2	TRBJ2-5
TGTGCCTGGCAGGAGGTGAGCTATGGCTACACCTTC	CAWQEVSYGYTF	.	.	TRBV30	TRBJ1-2
TGTGCCAGCAGCTTGATGGGAGAAGCAGATACGCAGTATTTT	CASSLMGEADTQYF	.	.	TRBV7-2	TRBJ2-3
TGTGCCACCAGCGAAGCCAGGGCTAGCGGGAACAATGAGCAGTTCTTC	CATSEARASGNNEQFF	TRBD2	few	TRBV15	TRBJ2-1
TGTGCCAGTAGCGAACTAGCGGGGCGCAGGAACACCGGGGAGCTGTTTTTT	CASSELAGRRNTGELFF	TRBD2	.	TRBV19	TRBJ2-2
TGCAGTGCTAGACAGAACACTGAAGCTTTCTTT	CSARQNTEAFF	.	.	TRBV20-1	TRBJ1-1